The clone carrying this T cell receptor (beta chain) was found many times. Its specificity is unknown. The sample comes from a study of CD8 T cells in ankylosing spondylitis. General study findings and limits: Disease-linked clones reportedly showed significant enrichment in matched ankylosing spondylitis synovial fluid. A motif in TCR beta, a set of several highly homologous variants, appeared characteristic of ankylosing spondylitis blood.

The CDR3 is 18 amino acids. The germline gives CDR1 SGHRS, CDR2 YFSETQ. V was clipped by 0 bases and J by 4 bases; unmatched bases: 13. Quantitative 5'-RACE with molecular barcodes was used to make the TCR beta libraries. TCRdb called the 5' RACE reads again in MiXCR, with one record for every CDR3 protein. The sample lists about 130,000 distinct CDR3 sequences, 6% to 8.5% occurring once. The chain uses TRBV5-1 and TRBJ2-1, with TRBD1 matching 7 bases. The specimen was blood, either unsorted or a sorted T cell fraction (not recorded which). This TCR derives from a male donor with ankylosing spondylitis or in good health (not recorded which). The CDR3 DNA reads TGCGCCAGCAGCTTGGGGGGACAGACAGGCTCCGGGTACAATGAGCAGTTCTTC. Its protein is CASSLGGQTGSGYNEQFF.